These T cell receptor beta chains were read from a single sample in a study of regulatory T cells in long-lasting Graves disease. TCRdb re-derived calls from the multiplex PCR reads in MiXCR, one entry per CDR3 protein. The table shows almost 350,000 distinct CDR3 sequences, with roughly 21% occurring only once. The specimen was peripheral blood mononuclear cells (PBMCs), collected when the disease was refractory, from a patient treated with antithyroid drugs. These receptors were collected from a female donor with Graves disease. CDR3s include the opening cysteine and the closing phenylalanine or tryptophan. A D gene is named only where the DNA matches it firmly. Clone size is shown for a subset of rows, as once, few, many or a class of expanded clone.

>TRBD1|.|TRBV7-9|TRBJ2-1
CASSPLGQGAGEQFF
TGTGCCAGCAGCCCCCTAGGACAGGGGGCTGGGGAGCAGTTCTTC
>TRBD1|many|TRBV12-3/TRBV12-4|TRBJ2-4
CASSDRAAKNIQYF
TGTGCCAGCTCAGACAGGGCGGCCAAAAACATTCAGTACTTC
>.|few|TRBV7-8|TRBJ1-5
CASSQVGGTLNQPQHF
TGTGCCAGCAGCCAAGTCGGGGGGACCCTCAATCAGCCCCAGCATTTT
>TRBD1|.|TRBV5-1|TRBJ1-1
CASRDVTGRGTEAFF
TGCGCCAGCCGGGACGTGACAGGGAGAGGCACTGAAGCTTTCTTT
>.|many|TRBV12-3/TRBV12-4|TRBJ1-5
CASSFGDKSLGPQHF
TGTGCCAGCAGTTTCGGGGACAAGTCACTAGGGCCCCAGCATTTT
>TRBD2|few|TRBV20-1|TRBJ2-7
CSARTAGGHYEQYF
TGCAGTGCTAGGACGGCGGGAGGCCACTACGAGCAGTACTTC
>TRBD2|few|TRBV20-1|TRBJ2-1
CSAMTPAGVGSYNEQFF
TGCAGTGCTATGACCCCAGCGGGAGTGGGATCCTACAATGAGCAGTTCTTC
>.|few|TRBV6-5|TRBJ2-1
CASSYSGAAYNEQFF
TGTGCCAGCAGTTACTCGGGGGCCGCATACAATGAGCAGTTCTTC
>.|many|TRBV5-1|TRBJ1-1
CASSLEGSTEAFF
TGCGCCAGCAGCTTGGAGGGCAGCACTGAAGCTTTCTTT
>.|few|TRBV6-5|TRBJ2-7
CASSYGGVPYEQYF
TGTGCCAGCAGTTACGGGGGAGTTCCCTACGAGCAGTACTTC
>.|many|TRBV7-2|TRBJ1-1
CASSLQWGPEAFF
TGTGCCAGCAGCTTACAATGGGGGCCTGAAGCTTTCTTT
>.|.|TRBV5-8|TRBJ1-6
CASSLTGRALSPLHF
TGTGCCAGCAGCTTGACGGGCAGGGCTCTTTCACCCCTCCACTTT
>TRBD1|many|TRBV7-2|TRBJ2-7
CASSIGDRGTYEQYF
TGTGCCAGCAGCATAGGGGACAGGGGTACCTACGAGCAGTACTTC
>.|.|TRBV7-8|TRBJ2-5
CASSSYTETQYF
TGTGCCAGCAGCTCGTACACGGAGACCCAGTACTTC
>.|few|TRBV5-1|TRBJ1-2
CASSFGIGPVGGYTF
TGCGCCAGCAGCTTCGGAATTGGTCCGGTGGGCGGCTACACCTTC
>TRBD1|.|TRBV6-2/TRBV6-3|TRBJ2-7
CASRPWTGLYYEQYF
TGTGCCAGCAGGCCTTGGACAGGACTTTACTACGAGCAGTACTTC
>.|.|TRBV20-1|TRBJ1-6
CSAGGRRNSPLHF
TGCAGTGCTGGGGGACGGCGTAATTCACCCCTCCACTTT
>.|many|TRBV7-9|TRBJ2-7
CASSQDQAEQYF
TGTGCCAGCAGCCAGGACCAGGCCGAGCAGTACTTC